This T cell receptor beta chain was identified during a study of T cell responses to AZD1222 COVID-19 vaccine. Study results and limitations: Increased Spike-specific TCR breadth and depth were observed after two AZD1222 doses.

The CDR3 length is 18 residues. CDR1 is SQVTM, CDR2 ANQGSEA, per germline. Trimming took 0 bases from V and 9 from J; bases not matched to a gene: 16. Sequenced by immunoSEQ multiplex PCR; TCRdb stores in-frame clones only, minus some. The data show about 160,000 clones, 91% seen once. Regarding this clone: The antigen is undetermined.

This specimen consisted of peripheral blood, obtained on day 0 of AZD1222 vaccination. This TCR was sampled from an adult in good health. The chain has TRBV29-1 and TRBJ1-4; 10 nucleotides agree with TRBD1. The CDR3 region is CSVEDQGLLGDRGKKLFF. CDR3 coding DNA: TGCAGCGTTGAAGATCAAGGCTTATTGGGGGACAGGGGAAAAAAACTGTTTTTT.